The rows below give T cell receptor beta chains drawn from one sample of a study of metastatic and nonmetastatic thyroid tumors. TCRdb re-called clones via MiXCR from the PCR reads. Among roughly 8,000 clones listed, 32% were seen once. Specimen: tumor tissue. These receptors were obtained from a female donor with papillary thyroid cancer or a benign thyroid nodule (not recorded which). Some clones in this sample may be carry-over from other donors' samples. CDR3s include the opening cysteine and the closing phenylalanine or tryptophan. Fields, in order: clone size, J gene, V gene, D gene, CDR3 DNA, CDR3 protein. D genes are given only for firm matches. Not every row has a clone size; where given, it reads once, few, many or a size class.

clone_size: .
j_call: TRBJ2-3
v_call: TRBV29-1
d_call: TRBD2
cdr3_nt: TGCAGCGTTGTGGGGCTAGCGGGGGGGCGTGAAGATACGCAGTATTTT
cdr3_aa: CSVVGLAGGREDTQYF

clone_size: few
j_call: TRBJ1-6
v_call: TRBV5-5
d_call: .
cdr3_nt: TGTGCCAGCAGCTTGGATGTCAGGGGAAGTTCACCCCTCCACTTT
cdr3_aa: CASSLDVRGSSPLHF

clone_size: .
j_call: TRBJ2-6
v_call: TRBV11-2
d_call: .
cdr3_nt: TGTGCCAGCAGCTTAGATCCTCGCGGACCCTTCTCTGGGGCCAACGTCCTGACTTTC
cdr3_aa: CASSLDPRGPFSGANVLTF

clone_size: .
j_call: TRBJ2-4
v_call: TRBV12-3/TRBV12-4
d_call: .
cdr3_nt: TGTGCCAGCAGTCTCAAGGTGGTCAAAAACATTCAGTACTTC
cdr3_aa: CASSLKVVKNIQYF

clone_size: medium-sized
j_call: TRBJ1-5
v_call: TRBV12-3/TRBV12-4
d_call: TRBD1
cdr3_nt: TGTGCCAGCAGTTACAGGGGAAATCAGCCCCAGCATTTT
cdr3_aa: CASSYRGNQPQHF

clone_size: few
j_call: TRBJ2-7
v_call: TRBV28
d_call: .
cdr3_nt: TGTGCCAGCAGTGGGAGTAGGTCCGCAGGGTACGAGCAGTACTTC
cdr3_aa: CASSGSRSAGYEQYF

clone_size: medium-sized
j_call: TRBJ2-7
v_call: TRBV20-1
d_call: TRBD2
cdr3_nt: TGCAGTGCCCAGGGGACTAGCCGCTCCTACGAGCAGTACTTC
cdr3_aa: CSAQGTSRSYEQYF

clone_size: .
j_call: TRBJ2-2
v_call: TRBV6-1
d_call: .
cdr3_nt: TGTGCCAGCAGGGAGGCGTTGGGACATTCGAACACCGGGGAGCTGTTTTTT
cdr3_aa: CASREALGHSNTGELFF

clone_size: .
j_call: TRBJ2-5
v_call: TRBV7-2
d_call: .
cdr3_nt: TGTGCCAGCAGCCCGCGGACGAAACGAGGAGAGACCCAGTACTTC
cdr3_aa: CASSPRTKRGETQYF

clone_size: many
j_call: TRBJ2-3
v_call: TRBV10-3
d_call: TRBD2
cdr3_nt: TGTGCCATCAGCCGGACTAGCGGGAGACCAGATACGCAGTATTTT
cdr3_aa: CAISRTSGRPDTQYF

clone_size: .
j_call: TRBJ1-2
v_call: TRBV24-1
d_call: .
cdr3_nt: TGTGCCACCAGTGACGGTGTCAAGTATGGCTACACCTTC
cdr3_aa: CATSDGVKYGYTF

clone_size: medium-sized
j_call: TRBJ2-1
v_call: TRBV6-4
d_call: .
cdr3_nt: TGTGCCAGCAGTAAAACACGACCTTACAATGAGCAGTTCTTC
cdr3_aa: CASSKTRPYNEQFF

clone_size: large
j_call: TRBJ2-5
v_call: TRBV25-1
d_call: TRBD2
cdr3_nt: TGTGCCAGCAGTGAACTAGCGGGGGAAGAGACCCAGTACTTC
cdr3_aa: CASSELAGEETQYF

clone_size: medium-sized
j_call: TRBJ2-7
v_call: TRBV19
d_call: .
cdr3_nt: TGTGCCAGTAGTCCATTATCGTCAGGCTACGAGCAGTACTTC
cdr3_aa: CASSPLSSGYEQYF

clone_size: .
j_call: TRBJ2-7
v_call: TRBV5-1
d_call: .
cdr3_nt: TGCGCCAGCAGCCCACAGCCCCCTGGCTACGAGCAGTACTTC
cdr3_aa: CASSPQPPGYEQYF

clone_size: .
j_call: TRBJ2-5
v_call: TRBV6-1
d_call: TRBD1
cdr3_nt: TGTGCCAGCAGCGACAGGGGGCTGAAGACCCAGTACTTC
cdr3_aa: CASSDRGLKTQYF

clone_size: .
j_call: TRBJ1-2
v_call: TRBV7-2
d_call: .
cdr3_nt: TGTGCCAGCAGCCGATCCGGAGGGGGTTATGGCTACACCTTC
cdr3_aa: CASSRSGGGYGYTF

clone_size: .
j_call: TRBJ1-2
v_call: TRBV9
d_call: .
cdr3_nt: TGTGCCAGCAGCACAGACAGGCTCCCTCTTCATGGCTACACCTTC
cdr3_aa: CASSTDRLPLHGYTF

clone_size: .
j_call: TRBJ2-7
v_call: TRBV7-3
d_call: TRBD1
cdr3_nt: TGTGCCAGCAGCCAAGGGACAGGGGCGCCAGACGAGCAGTACTTC
cdr3_aa: CASSQGTGAPDEQYF

clone_size: .
j_call: TRBJ1-3
v_call: TRBV20-1
d_call: .
cdr3_nt: TGCAGTGCCATTCAGGGTAGCTCTGGAAACACCATATATTTT
cdr3_aa: CSAIQGSSGNTIYF

clone_size: .
j_call: TRBJ1-3
v_call: TRBV5-1
d_call: .
cdr3_nt: TGCGCCAGCAGCTTGTACGGGGGAGGCTCCCGAAACACCATATATTTT
cdr3_aa: CASSLYGGGSRNTIYF

clone_size: .
j_call: TRBJ1-1
v_call: TRBV19
d_call: .
cdr3_nt: TGTGCCAGTAGTATAGGGGTACAGAGAGCTGAAGCTTTCTTT
cdr3_aa: CASSIGVQRAEAFF

clone_size: medium-sized
j_call: TRBJ1-1
v_call: TRBV2
d_call: .
cdr3_nt: TGTGCCAGCAGTGAATCGGGGGGATCGAGGCAAGCTTTCTTT
cdr3_aa: CASSESGGSRQAFF

clone_size: .
j_call: TRBJ2-2
v_call: TRBV12-3/TRBV12-4
d_call: TRBD1
cdr3_nt: TGTGCCAGCAGCTTGGGACAGAGCGGGGAGCTGTTTTTT
cdr3_aa: CASSLGQSGELFF

clone_size: .
j_call: TRBJ2-1
v_call: TRBV6-1
d_call: .
cdr3_nt: TGTGCCAGCAGTGAGTATGTTGAATACAATGAGCAGTTCTTC
cdr3_aa: CASSEYVEYNEQFF

clone_size: medium-sized
j_call: TRBJ1-2
v_call: TRBV2
d_call: .
cdr3_nt: TGTGCCACCACCGGGTCTGGGTGGGATGGCTACACCTTC
cdr3_aa: CATTGSGWDGYTF

clone_size: many
j_call: TRBJ1-1
v_call: TRBV9
d_call: TRBD1
cdr3_nt: TGTGCCAGCAGCCCGGCTGACGCGACAGGGGGCACTGAAGCTTTCTTT
cdr3_aa: CASSPADATGGTEAFF

clone_size: many
j_call: TRBJ2-5
v_call: TRBV5-6
d_call: .
cdr3_nt: TGTGCCAGCAGCTTTTCGGGGGCCAAGACCCAGTACTTC
cdr3_aa: CASSFSGAKTQYF

clone_size: medium-sized
j_call: TRBJ2-2
v_call: TRBV9
d_call: .
cdr3_nt: TGTGCCAGCAGCGCGCCGCTAGCGCGTCTCGCGAACACCGGGGAGCTGTTTTTT
cdr3_aa: CASSAPLARLANTGELFF

clone_size: .
j_call: TRBJ1-6
v_call: TRBV30
d_call: TRBD1
cdr3_nt: TGTGCCTGGAGTCGGGGGGGACAGGGAGCAAATTCACCCCTCCACTTT
cdr3_aa: CAWSRGGQGANSPLHF

clone_size: few
j_call: TRBJ1-2
v_call: TRBV12-3/TRBV12-4
d_call: .
cdr3_nt: TGTGCCAGCAGTCCTACAGGGAACTATGGCTACACCTTC
cdr3_aa: CASSPTGNYGYTF

clone_size: few
j_call: TRBJ2-1
v_call: TRBV6-1
d_call: TRBD2
cdr3_nt: TGTGCCAGCAGTCCTCTAGCGGGGAGCTCCTACAATGAGCAGTTCTTC
cdr3_aa: CASSPLAGSSYNEQFF

clone_size: few
j_call: TRBJ1-3
v_call: TRBV3-1
d_call: .
cdr3_nt: TGTGCCAGCGCTAATCAGGGGCTCTCTGGAAACACCATATATTTT
cdr3_aa: CASANQGLSGNTIYF

clone_size: .
j_call: TRBJ2-7
v_call: TRBV19
d_call: TRBD1
cdr3_nt: TGTGCGTCCGACAGGGGCACCGAGCAGTACTTC
cdr3_aa: CASDRGTEQYF

clone_size: .
j_call: TRBJ1-3
v_call: TRBV19
d_call: .
cdr3_nt: TGTGCCAGTAGTCTTCAGGGAGTCGGGGACACCATATATTTT
cdr3_aa: CASSLQGVGDTIYF

clone_size: many
j_call: TRBJ1-1
v_call: TRBV7-6
d_call: .
cdr3_nt: TGTGCCAGCAGTTGGGGGGCGGGCACTGAAGCTTTCTTT
cdr3_aa: CASSWGAGTEAFF

clone_size: medium-sized
j_call: TRBJ1-1
v_call: TRBV28
d_call: .
cdr3_nt: TGTGCCAGCAGACGCGATACAGGGAGAAACACTGAAGCTTTCTTT
cdr3_aa: CASRRDTGRNTEAFF

clone_size: once
j_call: TRBJ1-5
v_call: TRBV6-1
d_call: .
cdr3_nt: TGTGCCTGCAGTCCAAGGACAGCTGATCAGCCCCAGGAATTT
cdr3_aa: CACSPRTADQPQEF

clone_size: .
j_call: TRBJ1-5
v_call: TRBV10-2
d_call: TRBD1
cdr3_nt: TGCGCCTCCAGCGGACAGGGACGGAATCAGCCCCAGCATTTT
cdr3_aa: CASSGQGRNQPQHF

clone_size: .
j_call: TRBJ1-2
v_call: TRBV30
d_call: .
cdr3_nt: TGTGCCTGGGAGAACGATCTCTATGGCTACACCTTC
cdr3_aa: CAWENDLYGYTF

clone_size: medium-sized
j_call: TRBJ1-1
v_call: TRBV11-2
d_call: .
cdr3_nt: TGTGCCAGCAGCCTCAGGGTGGGGGAAGCTTTCTTT
cdr3_aa: CASSLRVGEAFF

clone_size: .
j_call: TRBJ2-7
v_call: TRBV6-2/TRBV6-3
d_call: .
cdr3_nt: TGTGCCAGCAGCTACGAGGTGGGTGCCTACGAGCAGTACTTC
cdr3_aa: CASSYEVGAYEQYF

clone_size: medium-sized
j_call: TRBJ2-7
v_call: TRBV2
d_call: TRBD2
cdr3_nt: TGTGCCAGCAGGCCCGGGACTAGCGGGAGAAGGCAATACGAGCAGTACTTC
cdr3_aa: CASRPGTSGRRQYEQYF

clone_size: .
j_call: TRBJ2-3
v_call: TRBV20-1
d_call: .
cdr3_nt: TGCAGTGCTAAACACGGAAATACAGATACGCAGTATTTT
cdr3_aa: CSAKHGNTDTQYF

clone_size: medium-sized
j_call: TRBJ2-5
v_call: TRBV6-1
d_call: .
cdr3_nt: TGTGCCAGCAGTGTCCAGAGCGGGTCGCAAGAGACCCAGTACTTC
cdr3_aa: CASSVQSGSQETQYF

clone_size: .
j_call: TRBJ1-2
v_call: TRBV19
d_call: .
cdr3_nt: TGTGCCAGTAGTATAGAAGGAGGCCTGAGAGGGGACTATGGCCACACCTTC
cdr3_aa: CASSIEGGLRGDYGHTF

clone_size: once
j_call: TRBJ2-7
v_call: TRBV5-1
d_call: TRBD2
cdr3_nt: TGCGCCAGCAGCCCCGAGCGGGGTTACTACGAGCAGTACTTC
cdr3_aa: CASSPERGYYEQYF

clone_size: medium-sized
j_call: TRBJ2-3
v_call: TRBV28
d_call: TRBD2
cdr3_nt: TGTGCCAGCAGGCCAACATCACTAGCGGGAGGGATCACAGATACGCAGTATTTT
cdr3_aa: CASRPTSLAGGITDTQYF

clone_size: .
j_call: TRBJ2-1
v_call: TRBV27
d_call: TRBD1
cdr3_nt: TGTGCCAGCAGTTACTGGACAGGGAATGAGCAGTTCTTC
cdr3_aa: CASSYWTGNEQFF

clone_size: .
j_call: TRBJ1-2
v_call: TRBV6-9
d_call: TRBD1
cdr3_nt: TGTGCCAGCATCACCGGGACAGCTAACTATGGCTACACCTTC
cdr3_aa: CASITGTANYGYTF

clone_size: .
j_call: TRBJ2-1
v_call: TRBV11-2
d_call: TRBD2
cdr3_nt: TGTGCCAGCAGAAACTGGGGGACTAGCGGGAGGAATGAGCAGTTCTTC
cdr3_aa: CASRNWGTSGRNEQFF

clone_size: medium-sized
j_call: TRBJ2-4
v_call: TRBV5-8
d_call: TRBD1
cdr3_nt: TGTGCCAGCAGCTTGGTTGGGACAGGGGGCGCCTGGGGAAACATTCAGTACTTC
cdr3_aa: CASSLVGTGGAWGNIQYF

clone_size: many
j_call: TRBJ2-5
v_call: TRBV7-9
d_call: TRBD1
cdr3_nt: TGTGCCAGCAGCTTAGTAGGGGGCAAGGGAGAGACCCAGTACTTC
cdr3_aa: CASSLVGGKGETQYF

clone_size: .
j_call: TRBJ1-1
v_call: TRBV7-2
d_call: .
cdr3_nt: TGTGCCAGCAGCTTGTCGGGAGGGGAAACTGAAGCTTTCTTT
cdr3_aa: CASSLSGGETEAFF

clone_size: .
j_call: TRBJ1-1
v_call: TRBV6-1
d_call: .
cdr3_nt: TGTGCCAGCGGACCGGGGATGAACACTGAAGCTTTCTTC
cdr3_aa: CASGPGMNTEAFF